The clone carrying this T cell receptor beta chain turned up a few times. As yet, its antigen is unknown. Germline V CDR1 and CDR2: MNHEY, SVGAGI. Germline trimming cut 6 bases from V and 4 bases from J; bases unmatched to any gene: 4. The CDR3 extends over 13 amino acids. The data belong to a study of post-analysis software for immune sequencing data. Study-wide points: Strong co-clustering by F measure linked samples that shared a preparation batch. Controls showed lower frequencies than patients for a handful of TRBV segments, and TRBV5-6, TRBV5-1 and TRBV20-1 were among these. Controls had significantly higher normalized Chao1 diversity than multiple sclerosis patients.

Libraries were made from TCR beta cDNA, and they carried unique molecular identifiers. Using its own MiXCR run on the PCR reads, TCRdb lists one record per CDR3 protein. The sample lists roughly 730,000 distinct CDR3 sequences, roughly 27% occurring once. The chain carries TRBV6-5 and TRBJ1-1, with 8 bases matching TRBD1. The sequence derives from a girl between 5 and 17 years old with multiple sclerosis. Sequencing was carried out using blood. The CDR3 region has the DNA TGTGCCAGCAGCACAGGGGGGTTCACTGAAGCTTTCTTT. This codes for CASSTGGFTEAFF.